Below are 22 T cell receptor beta chains sequenced from a single sample in a study of T cell repertoires in cytomegalovirus infection. No antigen has been identified for these receptors. TCRdb re-derived calls from the reads in MiXCR, one entry per CDR3 protein. The table has approximately 470,000 distinct CDR3 sequences, about 42% seen once; the top ten hold 43%. The specimen comprised cultured PBMCs, sampled from culture after CMV antigen stimulation. The receptors come from a human donor in good health (CMV status not recorded). Some clones in this sample may be carry-over from other donors' samples.

The V call is TRBV12-3 or TRBV12-4, the J call TRBJ2-3, with TRBD2 identical over 9 bases. The CDR3 sequence is 17 residues long. J lost 0 bases, V lost 5 bases, and 9 bases had no gene match. The CDR3 loop is CASSPRGSGSSTDTQYF. Here the CDR3 DNA reads TGTGCCAGCAGTCCCAGGGGTAGCGGGAGTAGCACAGATACGCAGTATTTT.

The CDR3 DNA is TGTGCCACCAGCAGAGATCAGGGGGACAATCAGCCCCAGCATTTT. Residues: CATSRDQGDNQPQHF. The chain employs TRBV15 and TRBJ1-5, with 7 bases identical to TRBD1. The CDR3 consists of 15 residues. The V gene end was trimmed by 0 bases and the J gene end by 3 bases; junction bases not matched to a gene: 2. Germline V CDR1 and CDR2: LNHNV, YYDKDF (reference sequence).

This clonotype was detected a few times. The V and J genes are TRBV7-2 and TRBJ1-1; D uncertain. The germline CDR1 and CDR2 sequences are SGHTA and FQGNSA. CDR3 length equals 15 residues. V lost 5 bases, J lost 0 bases, and 13 bases lay in between. CDR3 amino acids: CASSPRTALNTEAFF. CDR3 DNA sequence: TGTGCCAGCAGCCCAAGGACGGCCCTGAACACTGAAGCTTTCTTT.

V usage is TRBV5-1 and J usage is TRBJ2-5; 7 bases line up with TRBD2. Germline lookup yields CDR1 SGHRS and CDR2 YFSETQ. J was trimmed by 4 bases and V by 2 bases; bases with no gene match: 8. The CDR3 extends over 15 amino acids. CDR3 in amino acids: CASSFSDPGGETQYF. The DNA of the CDR3 is TGCGCCAGCAGCTTCTCGGACCCGGGGGGAGAGACCCAGTACTTC.

The rearrangement joins TRBV10-3 to TRBJ2-7; the D gene is possibly TRBD2 (7 bases). The V and J ends lost 3 bases and 2 bases respectively, with 17 bases between them. Germline CDR1 and CDR2: ENHRY and SYGVKD. This CDR3 is 16 amino acids long. The CDR3 DNA reads as TGTGCCATCAGTGACCTCGAGGGGGGGGGCCCCTACGAGCAGTACTTC. Its protein product is CAISDLEGGGPYEQYF.

The rearrangement joins TRBV7-2 to TRBJ2-5, with 13 bases identical to TRBD2. V shed 1 base, J shed 4 bases, and the junction held 3 bases outside the gene matches. Germline CDR1 is SGHTA and CDR2 is FQGNSA. The CDR3 length is 16 residues. The CDR3 DNA follows: TGTGCCAGCAGCTTAGGGGGGACTAGCGGGACAGAGACCCAGTACTTC. Its protein product is CASSLGGTSGTETQYF.

The chain recombines TRBV6-5 with TRBJ2-1, with 7 bases lining up with TRBD2. CDR3 length equals 15 residues. Per germline, CDR1 MNHEY and CDR2 SVGAGI. V shed 0 bases, J shed 8 bases, and the junction held 7 bases outside the gene matches. CDR3 amino acids: CASSYSIRGRDEQFF. Written as DNA, the CDR3 is TGTGCCAGCAGTTACTCGATTCGGGGGAGGGATGAGCAGTTCTTC.

This clonotype was seen more than once but under ten times. V usage is TRBV18 and J usage is TRBJ2-5; D gene uncertain. The CDR3 contains 12 residues. Germline values: CDR1 KGHSH, CDR2 LQKENI. The V and J ends lost 3 bases and 5 bases respectively, with 7 bases between them. CDR3 DNA: TGTGCCAGCTCACCGGTATCTGAGACCCAGTACTTC. It translates to CASSPVSETQYF.

A few counts support this clonotype. This rearrangement joins TRBV7-2 to TRBJ2-1; 7 bases line up with TRBD2. Germline CDR1 is SGHTA and CDR2 is FQGNSA. CDR3 length: 14 amino acids. V was clipped by 7 bases and J by 6 bases; unmatched bases: 9. CDR3: CASTLGGSINEQFF. As DNA, the CDR3 is TGTGCCAGCACCCTCGGCGGGAGTATCAATGAGCAGTTCTTC.

This clonotype was counted at least ten times. The chain is built from TRBV7-2 and TRBJ2-7, with D perhaps being TRBD1 or TRBD2 (5 bases each). This CDR3 is 13 amino acids long. Germline CDR1 and CDR2: SGHTA and FQGNSA. Trimming removed 1 base from V and 12 bases from J, with 16 bases in between. In nucleotides, the CDR3 is TGTGCCAGCAGCTTAGGGGGGTCGAATTCCCCGTACTTC. Translated, it gives CASSLGGSNSPYF.

The gene calls are TRBV6-1 and TRBJ2-2; TRBD2 might be the D (5 bases). The CDR3 consists of 16 residues. Germline values: CDR1 MNHNS, CDR2 SASEGT. V was shortened by 5 bases and J by 3 bases, with 16 bases between the two germline ends. The CDR3 DNA sequence: TGTGCCAGCAGTCGGACCGGGAACTATGACACCGGGGAGCTGTTTTTT. As protein: CASSRTGNYDTGELFF.

The sample holds one count of this clonotype. The rearrangement joins TRBV25-1 to TRBJ1-4, with a tentative D call TRBD1 (5 bases). V lost 7 bases and J 7 bases, leaving 7 bases between the germline ends. The CDR3 is 11 amino acids. CDR1 and CDR2 (germline): MGHDK, SYGVNS. The DNA for the CDR3 is TGTGCCAGCAAGAGGGGTGAAAAACTGTTTTTT. Encoded protein: CASKRGEKLFF.

The sample holds one count of this clonotype. The rearrangement joins TRBV19 to TRBJ2-5, with D possibly called TRBD1 or TRBD2 (5 bases each). In germline, CDR1 is LNHDA, CDR2 SQIVND (reference sequence). The CDR3 is 13 amino acids. The V end lost 3 bases, the J end lost 6 bases, and 11 bases lay between the germline ends. CDR3 region: CASSMIQGQTQYF. The CDR3 DNA is TGTGCCAGTAGTATGATCCAGGGACAGACCCAGTACTTC.

There are a few counts of this clonotype. The chain uses TRBV7-2 and TRBJ2-1; TRBD2 agrees at 10 bases. CDR1 is SGHTA, CDR2 FQGNSA, per germline. V was pared by 1 base and J by 4 bases, with 10 bases of the junction left unmatched. The CDR3 contains 18 residues. CDR3 region: CASSLVAVTSGPYNEQFF. CDR3 DNA sequence: TGTGCCAGCAGCTTAGTCGCCGTGACTAGCGGGCCGTACAATGAGCAGTTCTTC.

A few counts support this clonotype. The chain is built from TRBV7-2 and TRBJ2-5; TRBD2 aligns across 9 bases. V was clipped by 7 bases and J by 5 bases; unmatched bases: 17. The germline gives CDR1 SGHTA, CDR2 FQGNSA. CDR3 length: 17 residues. The CDR3 loop is CASTPGGLAGGRETQYF. In DNA, the CDR3 is TGTGCCAGCACTCCCGGGGGACTCGCGGGGGGGCGGGAGACCCAGTACTTC.

The rearrangement joins TRBV7-9 to TRBJ1-3; D perhaps matches TRBD1 (5 bases). The CDR3 runs 15 residues. V was cut by 5 bases and J by 1 base, with 12 bases left in between. Per the germline V gene, CDR1 is SEHNR and CDR2 is FQNEAQ (reference sequence). The CDR3 loop reads CASSRSGGSGNTIYF. In DNA form, the CDR3 reads TGTGCCAGCAGCCGATCCGGGGGTTCTGGAAACACCATATATTTT. The complete variable domain, with remaining parts taken from reference TRBV7-9 and TRBJ1-3, reads DTGVSQNPRHKITKRGQNVTFRCDPISEHNRLYWYRQTLGQGPEFLTYFQNEAQLEKSRLLSDRFSAERPKGSFSTLEIQRTEQGDSAMYLCASSRSGGSGNTIYFGEGSWLTVV.

The chain couples TRBV2 to TRBJ1-2; D gene unclear. The CDR3 is 14 amino acids. The germline gives CDR1 SNHLY, CDR2 FYNNEI. V was shortened by 4 bases and J by 2 bases, with 11 bases between the two germline ends. CDR3 residues: CASSVRARNYGYTF. The CDR3 DNA reads as TGTGCCAGCAGTGTGAGGGCCCGGAACTATGGCTACACCTTC. Using reference TRBV2 and TRBJ1-2 for the parts outside the CDR3, the full variable domain is EPEVTQTPSHQVTQMGQEVILRCVPISNHLYFYWYRQILGQKVEFLVSFYNNEISEKSEIFDDQFSVERPDGSNFTLKIRSTKLEDSAMYFCASSVRARNYGYTFGSGTRLTVV.

This clonotype was seen just once. The chain links TRBV20-1 to TRBJ2-7, with D tentatively TRBD1 or TRBD2 (7 bases each). CDR3 length equals 15 residues. Trimming removed 6 bases from V and 2 bases from J, with 20 bases in between. Germline values: CDR1 DFQATT, CDR2 SNEGSKA (reference sequence). Written as DNA, the CDR3 is TGCAGTGCCCAGGGGGGGGTAGGGGGAACCTACGAGCAGTACTTC. Translated, it gives CSAQGGVGGTYEQYF.

This chain connects TRBV19 to TRBJ1-1; a weak D match, TRBD1 (5 bases). This CDR3 spans 13 amino acids. The ends were cut back, 4 bases at V and 6 bases at J, with 12 bases in the middle. CDR1 and CDR2 (germline): LNHDA, SQIVND (reference sequence). As DNA, the CDR3 is TGTGCCAGTAGTAGGGACGGCCAAGCTGAAGCTTTCTTT. This codes for CASSRDGQAEAFF.

The CDR3 DNA sequence: TGTGCCAGCAGTGACAGGGGGGCTTTTACGCAGTATTTT. Protein: CASSDRGAFTQYF. The chain couples TRBV28 to TRBJ2-3; 9 bases match TRBD1. Germline values: CDR1 MDHEN, CDR2 SYDVKM. This CDR3 has 13 amino acids. After removal of 5 bases from V and 8 bases from J, the junction contained 5 bases not matched to a gene.

Comments on this clonotype: Mismatch with germline at one junction end may stem from a read error. This chain links TRBV7-9 with TRBJ1-6; 10 nucleotides match TRBD1. The CDR3 totals 14 residues. Germline V lookup: CDR1 SEHNR, CDR2 FQNEAQ (reference sequence). The CDR3 nucleotides are TGTGCCAGCCGTAAGGACAGGGGGAATTCACCCTTCCACTTT. Amino acid sequence: CASRKDRGNSPFHF.

The rearrangement uses TRBV7-2 and TRBJ2-7, with D maybe TRBD2 (5 bases). Trimming shortened V by 5 bases and J by 5 bases, and 10 bases separated the two germline ends. Germline lookup yields CDR1 SGHTA and CDR2 FQGNSA. This CDR3 region has 12 residues. CDR3 loop: CASSPPGNEQYF. Here the CDR3 DNA reads TGTGCCAGCAGCCCCCCGGGGAACGAGCAGTACTTC. The variable domain in full, completed from reference TRBV7-2 and TRBJ2-7, reads GAGVSQSPSNKVTEKGKDVELRCDPISGHTALYWYRQSLGQGLEFLIYFQGNSAPDKSGLPSDRFSAERTGGSVSTLTIQRTQQEDSAVYLCASSPPGNEQYFGPGTRLTVT.